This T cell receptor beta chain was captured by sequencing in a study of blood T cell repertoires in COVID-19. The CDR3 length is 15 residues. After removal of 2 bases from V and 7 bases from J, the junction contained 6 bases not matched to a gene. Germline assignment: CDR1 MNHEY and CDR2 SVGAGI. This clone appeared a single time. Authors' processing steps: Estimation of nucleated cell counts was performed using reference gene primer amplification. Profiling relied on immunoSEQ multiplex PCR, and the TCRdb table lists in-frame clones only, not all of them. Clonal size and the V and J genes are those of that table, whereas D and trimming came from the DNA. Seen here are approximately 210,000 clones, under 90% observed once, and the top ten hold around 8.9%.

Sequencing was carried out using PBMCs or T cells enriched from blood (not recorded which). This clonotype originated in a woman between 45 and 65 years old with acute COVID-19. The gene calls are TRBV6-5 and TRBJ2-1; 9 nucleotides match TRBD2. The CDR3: CASSYLAGGFNEQFF. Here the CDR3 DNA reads TGTGCCAGCAGTTACCTCGCGGGGGGGTTTAATGAGCAGTTCTTC.